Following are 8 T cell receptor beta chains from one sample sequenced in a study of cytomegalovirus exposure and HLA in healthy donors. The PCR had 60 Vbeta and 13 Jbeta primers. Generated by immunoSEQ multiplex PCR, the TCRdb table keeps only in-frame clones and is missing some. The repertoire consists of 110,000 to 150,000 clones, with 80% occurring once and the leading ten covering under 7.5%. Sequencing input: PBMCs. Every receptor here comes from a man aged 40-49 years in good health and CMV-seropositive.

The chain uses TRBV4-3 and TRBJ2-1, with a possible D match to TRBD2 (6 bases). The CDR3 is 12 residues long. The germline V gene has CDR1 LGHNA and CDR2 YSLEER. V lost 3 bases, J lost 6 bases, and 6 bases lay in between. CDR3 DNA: TGCGCCAGCAGCCAGGGGGGCAATGAGCAGTTCTTC. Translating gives CASSQGGNEQFF.

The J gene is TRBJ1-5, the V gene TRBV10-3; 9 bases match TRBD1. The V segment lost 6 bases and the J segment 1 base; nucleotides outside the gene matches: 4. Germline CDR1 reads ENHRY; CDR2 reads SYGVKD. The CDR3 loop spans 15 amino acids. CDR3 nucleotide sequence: TGTGCCATCAGAGGGGACAGGGCGAGCAATCAGCCCCAGCATTTT. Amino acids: CAIRGDRASNQPQHF.

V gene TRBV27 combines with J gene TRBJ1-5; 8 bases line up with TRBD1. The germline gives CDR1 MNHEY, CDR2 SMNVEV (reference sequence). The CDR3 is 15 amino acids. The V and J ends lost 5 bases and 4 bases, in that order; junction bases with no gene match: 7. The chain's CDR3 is CASSPSTGVNQPQHF. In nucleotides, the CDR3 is TGTGCCAGCAGTCCCTCGACAGGGGTTAATCAGCCCCAGCATTTT.

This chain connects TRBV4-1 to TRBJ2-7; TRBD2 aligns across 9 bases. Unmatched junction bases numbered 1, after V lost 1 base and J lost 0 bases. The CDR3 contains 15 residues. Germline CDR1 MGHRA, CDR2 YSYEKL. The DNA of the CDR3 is TGCGCCAGCAGCCAAGGACTAGCGGTCTCCTACGAGCAGTACTTC. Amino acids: CASSQGLAVSYEQYF.

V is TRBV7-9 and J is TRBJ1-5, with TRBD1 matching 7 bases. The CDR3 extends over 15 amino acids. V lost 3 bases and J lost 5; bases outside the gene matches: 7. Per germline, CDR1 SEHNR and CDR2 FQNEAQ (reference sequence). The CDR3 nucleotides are TGTGCCAGCAGCTTTGGGACAGATTCTTATCAGCCCCAGCATTTT. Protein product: CASSFGTDSYQPQHF. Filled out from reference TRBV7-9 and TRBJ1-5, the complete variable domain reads DTGVSQNPRHKITKRGQNVTFRCDPISEHNRLYWYRQTLGQGPEFLTYFQNEAQLEKSRLLSDRFSAERPKGSFSTLEIQRTEQGDSAMYLCASSFGTDSYQPQHFGDGTRLSIL.

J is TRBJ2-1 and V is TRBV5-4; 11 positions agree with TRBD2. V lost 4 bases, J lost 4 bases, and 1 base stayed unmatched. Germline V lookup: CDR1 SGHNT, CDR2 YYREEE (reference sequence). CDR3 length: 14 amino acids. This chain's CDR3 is CASSRLAGYNEQFF. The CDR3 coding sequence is TGTGCCAGCAGCCGACTAGCGGGATACAATGAGCAGTTCTTC.

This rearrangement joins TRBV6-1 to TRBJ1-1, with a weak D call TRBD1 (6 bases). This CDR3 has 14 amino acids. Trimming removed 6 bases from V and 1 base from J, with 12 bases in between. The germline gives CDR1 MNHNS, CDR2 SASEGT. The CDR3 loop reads CASRQGLGNTEAFF. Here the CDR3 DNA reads TGTGCCAGCAGGCAGGGGTTGGGGAACACTGAAGCTTTCTTT.

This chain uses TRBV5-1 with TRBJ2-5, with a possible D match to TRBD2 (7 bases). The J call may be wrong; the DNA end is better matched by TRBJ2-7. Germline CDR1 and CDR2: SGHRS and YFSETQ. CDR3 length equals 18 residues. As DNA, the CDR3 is TGCGCCAGCAGCAGGGGCCAGGGAGGGGGGAGAATCTCCTACGAGCAGTACTTC. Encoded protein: CASSRGQGGGRISYEQYF.